A single sample is the source of the 30 T cell receptor beta chains below, sequenced in a study of memory CD4+ T cells and cytomegalovirus serostatus. The protocol was immunoSEQ multiplex PCR, while the TCRdb copy is restricted to in-frame clones and leaves out a portion. Found here are over 45,000 clones, 82% of them singletons; the top ten hold 0.5%. Single viable CD3+CD4+CD8-CD45RO+ cells were sorted as the memory CD4+ T cells. The sequencing sample was made of memory CD4+ T cells from blood. These receptor sequences come from an adult in good health and CMV-seronegative. Some clones in this sample may be carry-over from other donors' samples.

The V gene is TRBV6-5, the J gene TRBJ2-1; 10 bases are a match to TRBD2. This CDR3 region has 15 residues. In germline, CDR1 is MNHEY, CDR2 SVGAGI. V trimming: 0 bases; J trimming: 10 bases; junction bases outside the gene matches: 6. As DNA, the CDR3 is TGTGCCAGCAGTTACTCTACTAGCGGGACCACCGAGCAGTTCTTC. Translating it yields CASSYSTSGTTEQFF.

The chain carries TRBV7-8 and TRBJ2-5; TRBD2 agrees at 8 bases. The V gene end was trimmed by 5 bases and the J gene end by 6 bases; junction bases not matched to a gene: 14. The CDR3 totals 16 residues. CDR1 is SGHVS, CDR2 FQNEAQ, per germline. The CDR3 sequence is CASSTSGTRVTQTQYF. CDR3 nucleotides: TGTGCCAGCAGCACCTCCGGGACTAGGGTTACTCAGACCCAGTACTTC.

V gene TRBV19 combines with J gene TRBJ2-7; maybe TRBD1 (5 bases). The ends were cut back, 8 bases at V and 5 bases at J, with 22 bases in the middle. The CDR3 spans 15 residues. Germline CDR1 is LNHDA and CDR2 is SQIVND (reference sequence). CDR3 coding DNA: TGTGCCAGTCGCCGACTCCACAGGCTAGGCGACGAGCAGTACTTC. Protein: CASRRLHRLGDEQYF.

The rearrangement joins TRBV7-3 to TRBJ2-5, with 7 nucleotides matching TRBD1. There are 12 residues in the CDR3. Germline CDR1 SGHTA, CDR2 FQGTGA. J gave up 9 bases and V 5 bases, and 6 bases lay outside the gene matches. As DNA, the CDR3 is TGTGCCAGCAGCACAAAACAGGGGCCCCAGTACTTC. It encodes CASSTKQGPQYF.

In this sample, this clone turned up once. The chain uses TRBV27 and TRBJ1-3; D might be TRBD1 (6 bases). The V end lost 4 bases, the J end lost 4 bases, and 14 bases lay between the germline ends. Germline values: CDR1 MNHEY, CDR2 SMNVEV (reference sequence). The CDR3 covers 15 residues. The CDR3 spells CASSSHPTGGNTIYF. DNA of the CDR3: TGTGCCAGCAGTTCCCACCCTACAGGGGGAAACACCATATATTTT.

The rearrangement links TRBV29-1 to TRBJ2-7, with 8 bases fitting TRBD1. In germline, CDR1 is SQVTM, CDR2 ANQGSEA. There are 14 residues in the CDR3. V dropped 4 bases and J dropped 0; count of bases not matched to a gene: 5. CDR3 sequence: CSVVGGQGSYEQYF. CDR3 DNA sequence: TGCAGCGTTGTGGGCGGACAGGGCTCCTACGAGCAGTACTTC.

The V call is TRBV27, the J call TRBJ2-7, with D unclear. The CDR3 contains 13 residues. Germline V gives CDR1 MNHEY, CDR2 SMNVEV (reference sequence). V lost 8 bases to trimming and J lost 6 bases, with 17 bases between them. The CDR3, as DNA: TGTGCCAGCGGCATTGGGCCCAAGGGCGAGCAGTACTTC. Translated: CASGIGPKGEQYF.

The chain recombines TRBV5-4 with TRBJ2-5; perhaps TRBD2 as D (6 bases). Germline lookup yields CDR1 SGHNT and CDR2 YYREEE (reference sequence). V was clipped by 5 bases and J by 2 bases, with 16 bases between them. CDR3 length: 15 amino acids. The CDR3 DNA reads as TGTGCCAGCAGAAGGGGACCGGGGGATCAAGAGACCCAGTACTTC. Its protein product is CASRRGPGDQETQYF.

V gene TRBV7-2 combines with J gene TRBJ2-1; the D is unclear. V was shortened by 2 bases and J by 0 bases, with 2 bases between the two germline ends. There are 13 residues in the CDR3. Germline lookup yields CDR1 SGHTA and CDR2 FQGNSA. In DNA form, the CDR3 reads TGTGCCAGCAGCTTACCCTCCTACAATGAGCAGTTCTTC. Its translation: CASSLPSYNEQFF.

This clone showed up just a few times. This chain joins TRBV5-1 and TRBJ1-1; the D gene is possibly TRBD1 (5 bases). CDR1 is SGHRS, CDR2 YFSETQ, per germline. This CDR3 region has 14 residues. V was cut by 1 base and J by 4 bases, with 11 bases left in between. The CDR3 loop is CASSLRGEATEAFF. CDR3 DNA: TGCGCCAGCAGCTTGAGGGGAGAGGCCACTGAAGCTTTCTTT.

The V gene is TRBV5-1, the J gene TRBJ2-3, with D unresolved. In germline, CDR1 is SGHRS, CDR2 YFSETQ. CDR3 size: 14 residues. The V gene lost 4 bases and the J gene lost 5 bases, with 14 bases spanning the gap. The CDR3 DNA is TGCGCCAGCAGCCAGGCGCAAGATCGAGATACGCAGTATTTT. Translating gives CASSQAQDRDTQYF.

The chain carries TRBV6-1 and TRBJ2-1, with a weak D call TRBD1 (6 bases). Trimming removed 4 bases from V and 5 bases from J, with 9 bases in between. Germline assignment: CDR1 MNHNS and CDR2 SASEGT. The CDR3 has 13 residues. CDR3 loop: CASSVDRDNEQFF. The DNA of the CDR3 is TGTGCCAGCAGTGTGGACAGAGACAATGAGCAGTTCTTC.

This chain connects TRBV15 to TRBJ2-4; the match to TRBD2 covers 9 bases. The CDR3 is 17 residues long. CDR1 is LNHNV and CDR2 is YYDKDF in the germline V gene (reference sequence). V lost 0 bases, J lost 2 bases, and 5 bases stayed unmatched. Here the CDR3 reads CATSRDRLAGTKNIQYF. CDR3 nucleotide sequence: TGTGCCACCAGCAGAGATCGGCTAGCGGGAACCAAAAACATTCAGTACTTC.

This clone appeared a single time. The genes are TRBV7-7 and TRBJ2-5, with 8 bases matching TRBD1. The CDR3 runs 17 residues. Germline CDR1 and CDR2: SSHAT and FNYEAQ (reference sequence). DNA of the CDR3: TGTGCTAGCTCCCGTGGTAGGACAGGGCGCGGTGTCGAGACCCAGTACTTC. It encodes CASSRGRTGRGVETQYF.

This chain links TRBV5-1 with TRBJ1-2; no clear D gene. Germline V lookup: CDR1 SGHRS, CDR2 YFSETQ. This CDR3 region has 13 residues. The V gene lost 0 bases and the J gene lost 5 bases, with 8 bases spanning the gap. The CDR3 loop reads CASSLAGSYGYTF. DNA of the CDR3: TGCGCCAGCAGCTTGGCCGGCTCATATGGCTACACCTTC.

The chain links TRBV28 to TRBJ1-4, with TRBD1 identical over 7 bases. The CDR3 is made up of 12 amino acids. V shed 6 bases and J 8 bases; nucleotides not matched to a gene: 3. Germline loops: CDR1 MDHEN, CDR2 SYDVKM. The CDR3 DNA sequence: TGTGCCAGCAGCCCGGACAGGGAAAAACTGTTTTTT. This sequence encodes CASSPDREKLFF.

With regard to this clone: Other DNA sequences from this sample encode an identical CDR3 as well. The chain links TRBV5-1 to TRBJ2-6; D possibly corresponds to TRBD1 (6 bases). The CDR3 extends over 15 amino acids. Per the germline V gene, CDR1 is SGHRS and CDR2 is YFSETQ. Between the trimmed V and J ends, which lost 4 bases and 0 bases, there was a span of 8 bases. The CDR3 bases are TGCGCCAGCAGCCTACAGGGCTCTGGGGCCAACGTCCTGACTTTC. This sequence encodes CASSLQGSGANVLTF.

The CDR3 protein is CASSESRYNEQFF. The CDR3 DNA is TGCGCCAGCAGTGAGTCTAGATACAATGAGCAGTTCTTC. The gene calls are TRBV10-1 and TRBJ2-1, with D uncertain. This CDR3 spans 13 amino acids. The germline gives CDR1 WNHNN, CDR2 SYGVQD (reference sequence). Trimming stripped 0 bases from V and 4 bases from J, with 4 bases between.

This clone was observed a single time. This chain connects TRBV9 to TRBJ2-3; D possibly corresponds to TRBD2 (7 bases). Germline V lookup: CDR1 SGDLS, CDR2 YYNGEE. The CDR3 contains 16 residues. Trimming pared 1 base from V and 6 bases from J, leaving 18 bases between. The CDR3: CASSVLEGGGADTQYF. The CDR3 DNA is TGTGCCAGCAGCGTATTGGAAGGAGGGGGGGCGGATACGCAGTATTTT.

There are a few counts of this clone. This chain joins TRBV7-3 and TRBJ2-1, with D possibly matching TRBD2 (5 bases). Trimming took off 1 base at V and 6 bases at J, with 7 bases between the two ends. Germline values: CDR1 SGHTA, CDR2 FQGTGA. The CDR3 totals 13 residues. This CDR3 is CASSLNSANEQFF. In nucleotides, the CDR3 is TGTGCCAGCAGCTTAAATAGCGCCAATGAGCAGTTCTTC.

The sample holds one count of this clone. V and J are TRBV19 and TRBJ1-1; possibly TRBD1 for D (6 bases). CDR3 length: 14 residues. V was trimmed by 6 bases and J by 0 bases, leaving 11 bases between them. Per germline, CDR1 LNHDA and CDR2 SQIVND (reference sequence). CDR3 residues: CASRNRAMNTEAFF. The CDR3 DNA follows: TGTGCCAGTAGAAACAGGGCGATGAACACTGAAGCTTTCTTT.

This clone was detected only a few times. CDR3 sequence: CASRRVTGELFF. The CDR3, as DNA: TGTGCCAGCAGAAGGGTCACCGGGGAGCTGTTTTTT. The rearrangement joins TRBV27 to TRBJ2-2; D unresolved. The CDR3 loop spans 12 amino acids. V gave up 6 bases and J gave up 4 bases, with 6 bases separating them. Germline CDR1 is MNHEY and CDR2 is SMNVEV (reference sequence).

The rearrangement uses TRBV9 and TRBJ2-3; the D call may be TRBD1 or TRBD2 (5 bases each). V lost 3 bases, J lost 11 bases, and 10 bases lay in between. Germline V CDR1 and CDR2: SGDLS, YYNGEE. CDR3 length: 11 residues. The CDR3 sequence: CASSGGLEQYF. The CDR3 nucleotides are TGTGCCAGCAGCGGGGGGTTGGAGCAGTATTTT. Full variable domain (missing parts from reference TRBV9 and TRBJ2-3): DSGVTQTPKHLITATGQRVTLRCSPRSGDLSVYWYQQSLDQGLQFLIQYYNGEERAKGNILERFSAQQFPDLHSELNLSSLELGDSALYFCASSGGLEQYFGPGTRLTVL.

The gene calls are TRBV30 and TRBJ2-7; a possible D gene is TRBD2 (6 bases). V was pared by 2 bases and J by 3 bases, with 17 bases between. The germline CDR1 and CDR2 sequences are GTSNPN and SVGIG (reference sequence). The CDR3 has 15 residues. The DNA of the CDR3 is TGTGCCTGGAGTCGAGTTGCGGGATGGGGCTACGAGCAGTACTTC. Protein sequence: CAWSRVAGWGYEQYF.

The table lists this clone with a few counts. V usage is TRBV7-2 and J usage is TRBJ2-1; D call uncertain. The CDR3 contains 16 residues. V was clipped by 4 bases and J by 0 bases, with 13 bases between them. The germline V gene has CDR1 SGHTA and CDR2 FQGNSA. The CDR3 DNA sequence: TGTGCCAGCAGCTCCGGGTTAGCCTACTCCTACAATGAGCAGTTCTTC. As protein: CASSSGLAYSYNEQFF.

This sequence joins TRBV6-5 and TRBJ1-6, with 7 bases that match TRBD1. V lost 8 bases to trimming and J lost 6 bases; unmatched junction nucleotides: 7. CDR1 and CDR2 from the germline V gene are MNHEY and SVGAGI. The CDR3 totals 14 residues. The CDR3 DNA is TGTGCCAGCCAAATGACAGGGACTAATTCACCCCTCCACTTT. The encoded protein is CASQMTGTNSPLHF.

The rearrangement joins TRBV7-3 to TRBJ1-4; weak D call: TRBD1 (6 bases). The CDR3 extends over 15 amino acids. Trimming shortened V by 5 bases and J by 3 bases, and 13 bases separated the two germline ends. Germline values: CDR1 SGHTA, CDR2 FQGTGA. The CDR3 reads CASSPRGTPNEKLFF. In DNA, the CDR3 is TGTGCCAGCAGCCCGAGGGGGACACCTAATGAAAAACTGTTTTTT.

The chain carries TRBV6-6 and TRBJ2-1; 8 nucleotides align to TRBD2. V shed 5 bases and J 6 bases; nucleotides not matched to a gene: 6. The CDR3 consists of 14 residues. CDR1 is MNHNY and CDR2 is SVGAGI in the germline V gene (reference sequence). The CDR3, as DNA: TGTGCCAGCAGTCCCGGGACTAGTCCCAATGAGCAGTTCTTC. Translating it yields CASSPGTSPNEQFF.

This clone has just one count. The chain carries TRBV27 and TRBJ2-7, with 9 bases matching TRBD1. Per germline, CDR1 MNHEY and CDR2 SMNVEV (reference sequence). This CDR3 comprises 15 residues. V trimming: 5 bases; J trimming: 2 bases; junction bases outside the gene matches: 7. The CDR3 sequence: CASSRYRGPTYEQYF. Here the CDR3 DNA reads TGTGCCAGCAGTCGGTACAGGGGGCCAACCTACGAGCAGTACTTC.

The V call is TRBV7-2, the J call TRBJ2-7; D gene uncertain. Germline loops: CDR1 SGHTA, CDR2 FQGNSA. The CDR3 length is 11 residues. Trimming left V 4 bases short and J 4 bases short, with 5 bases between. As DNA, the CDR3 is TGTGCCAGCAGCTCACATTACGAGCAGTACTTC. Amino acids: CASSSHYEQYF.